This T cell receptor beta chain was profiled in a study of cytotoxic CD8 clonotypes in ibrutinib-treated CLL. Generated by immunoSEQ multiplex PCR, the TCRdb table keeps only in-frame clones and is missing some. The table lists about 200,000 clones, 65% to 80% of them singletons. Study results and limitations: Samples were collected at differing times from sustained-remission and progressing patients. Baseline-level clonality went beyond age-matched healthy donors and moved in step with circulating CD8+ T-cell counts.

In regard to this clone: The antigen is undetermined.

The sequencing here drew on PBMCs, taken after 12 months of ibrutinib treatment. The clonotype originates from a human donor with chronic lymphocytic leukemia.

CDR3 in DNA: TGTGCCAGCAGCTTGTACGGCAAGGCGAACACCGGGGAGCTGTTTTTT. Translated: CASSLYGKANTGELFF. The V and J genes are TRBV5-6 and TRBJ2-2; D not certain. Germline CDR1 and CDR2: SGHDT and YYEEEE. Trimming shortened V by 1 base and J by 0 bases, and 10 bases separated the two germline ends. This CDR3 comprises 16 residues. Full variable domain (rest looked up from reference TRBV5-6 and TRBJ2-2): DAGVTQSPTHLIKTRGQQVTLRCSPKSGHDTVSWYQQALGQGPQFIFQYYEEEERQRGNFPDRFSGHQFPNYSSELNVNALLLGDSALYLCASSLYGKANTGELFFGEGSRLTVL.